The 11 T cell receptor beta chains below come from one sample, sequenced in a study of T cell clones after liver transplantation. Profiled with immunoSEQ multiplex PCR; TCRdb holds only in-frame clones, not every one. This table holds around 100,000 clones, around 80% found once. Sequencing was performed on CD4+ T cells from blood, taken roughly 50 months after liver transplant. The receptors originated from a human patient who received a liver transplant. Certain T cells may be donor cells from the graft.

This clone was recorded a few times. The chain employs TRBV6-1 and TRBJ1-5; D might be TRBD1 (5 bases). The CDR3 totals 14 residues. Trimming pared 6 bases from V and 4 bases from J, leaving 13 bases between. The V gene's germline CDR1 is MNHNS and CDR2 SASEGT. The CDR3 nucleotides are TGTGCCAGCAGCCGGGACCCCAGAAATCAGCCCCAGCATTTT. Translating gives CASSRDPRNQPQHF.

J is TRBJ2-1 and V is TRBV7-3; 12 bases agree with TRBD2. In germline, CDR1 is SGHTA, CDR2 FQGTGA. The CDR3 runs to 15 residues. Germline trimming cut 2 bases from V and 6 bases from J; bases unmatched to any gene: 2. The CDR3, as DNA: TGTGCCAGCAGCTTACTAGCGGGGGGGCCCAATGAGCAGTTCTTC. This codes for CASSLLAGGPNEQFF.

The gene calls are TRBV4-3 and TRBJ1-1; D ambiguous. Germline values: CDR1 LGHNA, CDR2 YSLEER. The V gene lost 0 bases and the J gene lost 0 bases, with 8 bases spanning the gap. This CDR3 spans 15 amino acids. The CDR3 coding sequence is TGCGCCAGCAGCCAAGAGGTCAGCCTGAACACTGAAGCTTTCTTT. It translates to CASSQEVSLNTEAFF.

The chain joins TRBV29-1 to TRBJ2-1, with D uncertain. CDR1 SQVTM and CDR2 ANQGSEA come from the germline V gene. The CDR3 length is 14 residues. V dropped 3 bases and J dropped 5 bases, with 14 bases sitting between them. In DNA form, the CDR3 reads TGCAGCGTTGATCGTGGGTCCCCCCACAATGAGCAGTTCTTC. This translates into CSVDRGSPHNEQFF.

The V gene is TRBV5-1, the J gene TRBJ1-3, with no clear D. The V gene's germline CDR1 is SGHRS and CDR2 YFSETQ. The CDR3 is 15 amino acids. V lost 0 bases, J lost 0 bases, and 7 bases lay in between. The CDR3 DNA is TGCGCCAGCAGCTTGGCGGGCAACTCTGGAAACACCATATATTTT. As protein: CASSLAGNSGNTIYF.

V gene TRBV6-6 combines with J gene TRBJ2-7; the match to TRBD1 covers 10 bases. J gave up 3 bases and V 6 bases, and 5 bases lay outside the gene matches. The CDR3 has 14 amino acids. Germline lookup yields CDR1 MNHNY and CDR2 SVGAGI (reference sequence). The CDR3 bases are TGTGCCAGCAGGACCGGGACAGGGGTCTACGAGCAGTACTTC. This encodes CASRTGTGVYEQYF.

V usage is TRBV7-8 and J usage is TRBJ2-3; D uncertain. This CDR3 spans 15 amino acids. The germline gives CDR1 SGHVS, CDR2 FQNEAQ. V lost 2 bases and J 0 bases, leaving 9 bases between the germline ends. CDR3 sequence reads: CASSLYRSSTDTQYF. The CDR3, as DNA: TGTGCCAGCAGCTTATATAGGTCTAGCACAGATACGCAGTATTTT.

V is TRBV7-9 and J is TRBJ1-4; no firm D call. The CDR3 covers 13 residues. The germline V and J ends were trimmed by 3 bases and 14 bases, with 16 bases remaining between them. CDR1 is SEHNR and CDR2 is FQNEAQ in the germline V gene (reference sequence). This CDR3 reads CASSLSQKFLLFF. The CDR3 region has the DNA TGTGCCAGCAGCTTGTCCCAGAAGTTTTTGCTGTTTTTT.

The sample holds many counts of this clone. This chain connects TRBV11-2 to TRBJ1-1; weak D call: TRBD1 (5 bases). Per germline, CDR1 SGHAT and CDR2 FQNNGV. The V end was cut by 5 bases, the J end by 11 bases, with 18 bases between. This CDR3 has 13 residues. Written as DNA, the CDR3 is TGTGCCAGCAGCCCCCCGGGACGCTTGACGGCTTTCTTT. It translates to CASSPPGRLTAFF.

The rearrangement uses TRBV11-2 and TRBJ1-1, with D unresolved. Looked up from germline, CDR1 is SGHAT and CDR2 is FQNNGV. Trimming removed 3 bases at V and 3 bases at J, with 5 bases between. This CDR3 is built from 12 residues. CDR3: CASSFMDTEAFF. The DNA for the CDR3 is TGTGCCAGCAGCTTTATGGACACTGAAGCTTTCTTT.

The CDR3 is CASIDPGEQYF. As DNA, the CDR3 is TGTGCCAGCATAGATCCGGGCGAGCAGTACTTC. V gene TRBV2 combines with J gene TRBJ2-7; D is ambiguous. The germline V and J ends were trimmed by 7 bases and 6 bases, with 10 bases remaining between them. Germline loops: CDR1 SNHLY, CDR2 FYNNEI. The CDR3 is 11 amino acids.